Following are 5 T cell receptor beta chains from one sample sequenced in a study of T cell repertoires in cytomegalovirus infection (dated by TCRdb to the late 2010s). Sequencing instrument: Illumina HiSeq 1500. The public sequencing data were trimmed at Q25 with fastp and processed into clonotypes with MiXCR by TCRdb, which kept only in-frame beta chains. Merged by CDR3 protein, the rows form single entries marked with the most common genes and DNA. The sample yields some 150,000 distinct CDR3 sequences; 6.5% were counted once. The ten biggest clones cover approximately 18% of the sample. The specimen sequenced was PBMCs. The receptors originated from a human donor in good health (CMV status not recorded). Some clones in this sample may be carry-over from other donors' samples.

This clonotype has ten or more counts. A junction end diverges from the germline sequence, so it may reflect a read error. The V and J genes are TRBV7-2 and TRBJ1-2; perhaps TRBD1 as D (5 bases). CDR3 length: 14 residues. Germline values: CDR1 SGHTA, CDR2 FQGNSA. The CDR3 DNA follows: TGTGCCAGCAGCCTCGTTGGGGACCCCGCAACTAACTTCTTC. Amino acids: CASSLVGDPATNFF. Using reference TRBV7-2 and TRBJ1-2 for the parts outside the CDR3, the full variable domain is GAGVSQSPSNKVTEKGKDVELRCDPISGHTALYWYRQSLGQGLEFLIYFQGNSAPDKSGLPSDRFSAERTGGSVSTLTIQRTQQEDSAVYLCASSLVGDPATNFFGSGTRLTVV.

This clonotype was counted at least ten times. The chain is built from TRBV12-3 or TRBV12-4 and TRBJ1-5; 10 nucleotides line up with TRBD1. This CDR3 is 13 amino acids long. With 6 bases clipped from V and 7 bases from J, the junction kept 3 bases outside the gene matches. CDR3 sequence reads: CASSWTGGQPQHF. CDR3 nucleotides: TGTGCCAGCAGCTGGACAGGGGGGCAGCCCCAGCATTTT.

The table lists this clonotype with many counts. The gene calls are TRBV7-2 and TRBJ2-1; 7 bases fit TRBD1. V was clipped by 1 base and J by 4 bases; unmatched bases: 4. CDR3 length: 15 residues. Germline values: CDR1 SGHTA, CDR2 FQGNSA. DNA for the CDR3: TGTGCCAGCAGCTTAGGGGCAGGGGGTTACAATGAGCAGTTCTTC. Its translation: CASSLGAGGYNEQFF.

This sequence joins TRBV12-5 and TRBJ2-7, with D perhaps matching TRBD2 (7 bases). Germline V gene lookup returns CDR1 LGHNT and CDR2 FRNRAP. V was cut by 5 bases and J by 0 bases, with 20 bases left in between. The CDR3 runs to 17 residues. For the CDR3, the DNA is TGTGCTAGTGGTCCCCCCCTAAGGGGGGGCAGCTCCTACGAGCAGTACTTC. Its protein is CASGPPLRGGSSYEQYF.

CDR3 sequence reads: CASGPYGEATEAFF. For the CDR3, the DNA is TGTGCCAGTGGCCCTTATGGGGAGGCCACTGAAGCTTTCTTT. The chain combines TRBV19 with TRBJ1-1; D gene uncertain. V shed 8 bases and J shed 4 bases, with 17 bases lying between them. The V gene's germline CDR1 is LNHDA and CDR2 SQIVND (reference sequence). This CDR3 is built from 14 residues.